This is a list of T cell receptor beta chains from one sample in a study of cytomegalovirus exposure and HLA in healthy donors. Sequencing used immunoSEQ multiplex PCR; TCRdb keeps in-frame clones, though not all of them. The data contain about 200,000 clones, over 75% of them seen just once; the ten biggest clones take up roughly 0.098%. The sequencing sample was made of PBMCs. These receptors were obtained from a boy aged 2 to 9 in good health and CMV-seronegative. CDR3s include the opening cysteine and the closing phenylalanine or tryptophan. The order of the fields is J gene, V gene, D gene, clone size, CDR3 DNA, CDR3 protein. The D gene is left open where the match is weak. Clone size is given for some rows only: seen once, a few or many times, or a class if the clone is expanded.

TRBJ1-2 TRBV7-3 TRBD1 NA TGTGCCAGCAGCAAAACCGGGACAGGGACTTCAGGCGGCTACACCTTC CASSKTGTGTSGGYTF
TRBJ2-5 TRBV18 TRBD2 NA TGTGCCAGCTCACCAATATTGGCGGGGGGCCAAGAGACCCAGTACTTC CASSPILAGGQETQYF
TRBJ1-5 TRBV27 NA NA TGTGCCAGCAGCCCGCTGGGCCAGCCCCAGCATTTT CASSPLGQPQHF
TRBJ1-1 TRBV5-1 TRBD1 NA TGCGCCAGCAGCGGACAGGGGCCCACTGAAGCTTTCTTT CASSGQGPTEAFF
TRBJ1-5 TRBV2 NA NA TGTGCCAGCAGTCGGGGAGTCGGTCAGCCCCAGCATTTT CASSRGVGQPQHF
TRBJ1-1 TRBV5-4 TRBD1 NA TGTGCCAGCAGCCACGGGACAGGGGGATTGGCTGAAGCTTTCTTT CASSHGTGGLAEAFF
TRBJ2-3 TRBV6-5 NA NA TGTGCCAGTATCCAGGGTCCTGTGGGCACAGATACGCAGTATTTT CASIQGPVGTDTQYF
TRBJ2-1 TRBV19 TRBD2 NA TGTGCCACATGGGCGGGAACCGGACTAGCGGGGGGCCTGGGTGAGCAGTTCTTC CATWAGTGLAGGLGEQFF
TRBJ1-2 TRBV6-6 TRBD1 NA TGTGCCAGCAGGCCGGACAGGGGGAGAGCTAACTATGGCTACACCTTC CASRPDRGRANYGYTF
TRBJ2-2 TRBV7-2 NA NA TGTGCCAGCAGCTTCCTTGAGACCGGGGAGCTGTTTTTT CASSFLETGELFF
TRBJ2-2 TRBV4-3 TRBD1 NA TGCGCCAGCAGCCATCGTCGGGTGAGACAGGGGGACACCGGGGAGCTGTTTTTT CASSHRRVRQGDTGELFF
TRBJ1-2 TRBV19 TRBD1 NA TGTGCCAGTAGCCCGGACAGGGGTATCGGTGGCTACACCTTC CASSPDRGIGGYTF
TRBJ2-5 TRBV7-9 NA NA TGTGCCAGCAGCTTAGTGCGGCAAGAGACCCAGTACTTC CASSLVRQETQYF
TRBJ2-7 TRBV4-3 TRBD1 NA TGCGCCAGCAGCCAGGCAGGGGGCGACCCGCACTCCTACGAGCAGTACTTC CASSQAGGDPHSYEQYF
TRBJ2-2 TRBV4-1 TRBD1 NA TGCGCCAGCAGCCATAAGGTTCGCGGGACAGGGATTAAGGACGGGGAGCTGTTTTTT CASSHKVRGTGIKDGELFF
TRBJ1-5 TRBV7-3 TRBD1 NA TGTGCCAGCAGCTCAGCCGGGACAGGGGGCGGGGGCGGCAATCAGCCCCAGCATTTT CASSSAGTGGGGGNQPQHF
TRBJ2-3 TRBV6-1 NA NA TGTGCCAGCTGTGACCAAAGAGGGGGGGGCCAATGTACGCAGTATTTT CASCDQRGGGQCTQYF
TRBJ1-4 TRBV4-1 TRBD1 NA TGCGCCAGCAGCCAACTTGGGACAGGTCGTGATAATGAAAAACTGTTTTTT CASSQLGTGRDNEKLFF
TRBJ2-6 TRBV5-6 NA few TGTGCCAGCAGCCTCCCCTCTGGGGCCAACGTCCTGACTTTC CASSLPSGANVLTF
TRBJ2-7 TRBV15 TRBD1 NA TGTGCCACCAGCAGAGCCGGGACAGGGACCGAGCAGTACTTC CATSRAGTGTEQYF
TRBJ1-4 TRBV6-6 TRBD1 NA TGTGCCAGCAGTTACTCGCCAGGGGGCGGAAAACTGTTTTTT CASSYSPGGGKLFF
TRBJ1-3 TRBV4-1 NA NA TGCGCCAGCAGCCCCCTGGGGGGAAGTGGAAACACCATATATTTT CASSPLGGSGNTIYF